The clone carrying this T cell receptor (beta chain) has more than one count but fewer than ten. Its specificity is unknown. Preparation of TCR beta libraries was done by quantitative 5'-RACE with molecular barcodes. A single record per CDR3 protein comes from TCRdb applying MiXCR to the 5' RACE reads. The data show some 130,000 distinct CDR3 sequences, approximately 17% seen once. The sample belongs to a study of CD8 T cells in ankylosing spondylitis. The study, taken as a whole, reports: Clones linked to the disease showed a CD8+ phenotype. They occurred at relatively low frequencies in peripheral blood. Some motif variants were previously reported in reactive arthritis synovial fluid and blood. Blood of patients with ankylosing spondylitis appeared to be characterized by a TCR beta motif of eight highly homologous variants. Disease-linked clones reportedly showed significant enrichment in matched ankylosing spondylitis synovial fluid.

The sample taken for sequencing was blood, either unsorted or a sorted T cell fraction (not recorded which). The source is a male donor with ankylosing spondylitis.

The CDR3 spells CSVDQGSSYNEQFF. Written as DNA, the CDR3 is TGCAGCGTTGACCAGGGTAGCTCCTACAATGAGCAGTTCTTC. V gene TRBV29-1 combines with J gene TRBJ2-1; the D gene is possibly TRBD1 (5 bases). There are 14 residues in the CDR3. The germline V gene encodes CDR1 SQVTM and CDR2 ANQGSEA. Trimming removed 3 bases at V and 0 bases at J, with 9 bases between.